This T cell receptor (beta chain) emerged from a study of CD8 T cells in ankylosing spondylitis (dated by TCRdb to 2017 to 2019). Describing the broader study: The study profiled T cell receptor beta repertoires in healthy donors and ankylosing spondylitis patients to find disease-linked TCR variants. Peripheral blood was sampled, and synovial fluid was additionally collected from ankylosing spondylitis patients. The whole study cohort included some 100 healthy donors and about two dozen ankylosing spondylitis patients. What the research found in general, with its limitations: The disease-linked clones had a CD8+ phenotype and were found at relatively low frequencies in peripheral blood. The disease-linked clones were reported as significantly enriched in matched synovial fluid samples from ankylosing spondylitis patients. Some of the motif variants had been reported before in the synovial fluid and blood of reactive arthritis patients, a finding that suggests common disease-initiation mechanisms. A TCR beta motif of fewer than 10 highly homologous amino acid variants appeared characteristic of blood from ankylosing spondylitis patients.

The CDR3 starts with the cysteine, ends with the phenylalanine, and has 14 residues. The retained sequence is limited to the CDR3, 42 bases, with the frame set at the first base. CDR1 LGHDT and CDR2 YNNKEL were looked up in the germline V gene (reference sequence). Cut back by 1 base and 4 bases, the V and J ends lie 10 bases apart. The reads were generated on an Illumina HiSeq 2500. Quantitative 5'-RACE with molecular barcodes was used to prepare TCR beta libraries. In the authors' own workflow: Disease-linked TCR variants were identified with a new computational method built on a probabilistic model of VDJ rearrangement. TCRdb's own reprocessing of the public reads used fastp at Q25 and MiXCR and kept productive beta chains. Duplicate CDR3 protein sequences are folded into a single record with the most common DNA and genes. The V and J calls shown here were made by TCRdb, not taken from the authors' results. Present in this sample are 350,000 or so distinct CDR3 sequences, over 12% of which were seen just once. 1.1% of the sample is held by the ten biggest clonotypes.

This clonotype was seen a handful of times. It has no known antigen specificity. Per-base quality was not reported, and no clone a single base away is much larger than it. The sample taken for sequencing was blood, either unsorted or a sorted T cell fraction (not recorded which). The rearranged chain carries TRBV3-1 and TRBJ1-1; a confident D gene designation cannot be given. The sequence came from a male donor with ankylosing spondylitis or in good health (not recorded which). The CDR3 protein: CASSQVPGITEAFF. Read as DNA, the sequence is TGTGCCAGCAGCCAAGTCCCGGGGATCACTGAAGCTTTCTTT.